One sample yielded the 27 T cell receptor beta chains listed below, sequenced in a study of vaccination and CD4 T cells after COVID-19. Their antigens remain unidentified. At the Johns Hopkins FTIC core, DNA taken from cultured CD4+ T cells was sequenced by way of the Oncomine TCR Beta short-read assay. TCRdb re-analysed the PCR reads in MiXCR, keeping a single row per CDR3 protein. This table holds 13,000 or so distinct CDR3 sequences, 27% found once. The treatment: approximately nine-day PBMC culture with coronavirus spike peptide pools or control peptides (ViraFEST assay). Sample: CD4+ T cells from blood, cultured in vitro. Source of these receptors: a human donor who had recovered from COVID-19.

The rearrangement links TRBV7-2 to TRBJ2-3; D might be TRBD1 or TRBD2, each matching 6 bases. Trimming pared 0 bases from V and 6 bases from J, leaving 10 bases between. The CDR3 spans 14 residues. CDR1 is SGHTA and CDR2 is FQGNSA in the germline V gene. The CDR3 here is CASSLAPGADTQYF. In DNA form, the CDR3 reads TGTGCCAGCAGCTTAGCACCGGGGGCGGATACGCAGTATTTT.

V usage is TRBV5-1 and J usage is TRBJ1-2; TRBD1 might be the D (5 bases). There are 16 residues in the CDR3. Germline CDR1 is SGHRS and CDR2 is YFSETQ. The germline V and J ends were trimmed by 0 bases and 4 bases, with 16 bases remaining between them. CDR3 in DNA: TGCGCCAGCAGCTTGGAAGTGGGCAGGGCCGGCTATGGCTACACCTTC. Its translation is CASSLEVGRAGYGYTF.

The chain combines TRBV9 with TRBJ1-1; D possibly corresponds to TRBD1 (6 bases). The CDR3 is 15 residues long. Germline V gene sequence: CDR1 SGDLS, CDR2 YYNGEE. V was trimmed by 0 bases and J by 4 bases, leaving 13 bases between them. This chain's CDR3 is CASSVGPGAATEAFF. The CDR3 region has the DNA TGTGCCAGCAGCGTAGGACCGGGGGCTGCCACTGAAGCTTTCTTT.

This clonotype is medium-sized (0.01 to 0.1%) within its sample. CDR3 region: CASSELLAGGTFQETQYF. The CDR3 DNA reads as TGTGCCAGCAGTGAACTACTAGCGGGGGGGACTTTTCAAGAGACCCAGTACTTC. V gene TRBV2 combines with J gene TRBJ2-5; the match to TRBD2 covers 13 bases. CDR3 length: 18 amino acids. J gave up 2 bases and V 2 bases, and 8 bases lay outside the gene matches. Germline V gene lookup returns CDR1 SNHLY and CDR2 FYNNEI.

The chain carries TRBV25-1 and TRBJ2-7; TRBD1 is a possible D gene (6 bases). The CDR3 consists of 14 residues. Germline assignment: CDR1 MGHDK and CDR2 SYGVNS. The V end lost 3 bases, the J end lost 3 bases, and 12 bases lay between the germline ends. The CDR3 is CASSESGHHYEQYF. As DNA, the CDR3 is TGTGCCAGCAGTGAGTCGGGACACCACTACGAGCAGTACTTC.

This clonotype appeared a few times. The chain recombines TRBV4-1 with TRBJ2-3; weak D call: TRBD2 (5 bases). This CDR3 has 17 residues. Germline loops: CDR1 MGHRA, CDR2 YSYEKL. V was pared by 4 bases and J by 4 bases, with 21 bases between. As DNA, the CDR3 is TGCGCCAGCAGCCCGAGATCCGGGATTCCTAGGTCAGATACGCAGTATTTT. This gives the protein CASSPRSGIPRSDTQYF.

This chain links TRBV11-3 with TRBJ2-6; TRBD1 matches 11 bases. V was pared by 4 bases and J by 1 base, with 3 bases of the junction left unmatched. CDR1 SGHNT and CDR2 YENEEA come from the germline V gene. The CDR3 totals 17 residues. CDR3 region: CASSSGQGASGANVLTF. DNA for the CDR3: TGTGCCAGCAGCTCTGGACAGGGGGCGTCTGGGGCCAACGTCCTGACTTTC.

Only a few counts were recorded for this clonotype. The CDR3 loop reads CAISGTSVVETQYF. The CDR3 coding sequence is TGTGCCATCAGTGGGACTAGCGTCGTGGAGACCCAGTACTTC. The J gene is TRBJ2-5, the V gene TRBV10-3; 9 nucleotides align to TRBD2. Germline loops: CDR1 ENHRY, CDR2 SYGVKD. The CDR3 is 14 amino acids. V lost 4 bases and J lost 5; bases outside the gene matches: 5.

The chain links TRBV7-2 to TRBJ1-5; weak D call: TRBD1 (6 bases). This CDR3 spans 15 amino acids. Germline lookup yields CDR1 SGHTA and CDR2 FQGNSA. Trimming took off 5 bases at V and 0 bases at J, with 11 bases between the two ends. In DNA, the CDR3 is TGTGCCAGCAGCCCACAGGGTTATAGCAATCAGCCCCAGCATTTT. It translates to CASSPQGYSNQPQHF.

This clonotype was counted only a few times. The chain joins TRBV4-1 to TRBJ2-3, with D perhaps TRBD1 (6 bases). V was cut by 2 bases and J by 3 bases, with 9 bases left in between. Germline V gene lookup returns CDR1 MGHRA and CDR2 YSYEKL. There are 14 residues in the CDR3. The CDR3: CASSQRTVTDTQYF. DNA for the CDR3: TGCGCCAGCAGCCAACGGACAGTTACAGATACGCAGTATTTT.

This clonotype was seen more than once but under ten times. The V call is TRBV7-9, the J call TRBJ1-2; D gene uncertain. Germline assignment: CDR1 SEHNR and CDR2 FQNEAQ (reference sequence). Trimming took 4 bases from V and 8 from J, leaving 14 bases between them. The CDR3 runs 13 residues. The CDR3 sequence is CASSSPGIGGYTF. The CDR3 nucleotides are TGTGCCAGCAGCTCTCCAGGAATCGGCGGCTACACCTTC.

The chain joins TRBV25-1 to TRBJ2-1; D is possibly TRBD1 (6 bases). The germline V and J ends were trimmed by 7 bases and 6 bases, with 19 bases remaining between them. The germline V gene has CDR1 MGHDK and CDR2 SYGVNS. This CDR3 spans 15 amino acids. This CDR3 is CASTDLQGDGNEQFF. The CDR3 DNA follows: TGTGCCAGCACGGATCTACAGGGAGACGGCAATGAGCAGTTCTTC.

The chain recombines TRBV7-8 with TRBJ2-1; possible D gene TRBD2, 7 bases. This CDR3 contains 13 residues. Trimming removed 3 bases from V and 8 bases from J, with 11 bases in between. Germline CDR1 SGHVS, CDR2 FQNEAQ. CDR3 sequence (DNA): TGTGCCAGCAGCTTGGCCGGGGGGCATGAGCAGTTCTTC. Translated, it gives CASSLAGGHEQFF.

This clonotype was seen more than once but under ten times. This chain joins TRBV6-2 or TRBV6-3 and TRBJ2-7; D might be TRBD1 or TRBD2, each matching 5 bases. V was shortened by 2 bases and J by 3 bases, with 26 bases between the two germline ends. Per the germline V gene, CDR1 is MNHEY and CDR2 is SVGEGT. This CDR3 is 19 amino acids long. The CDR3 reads CASSYHSGLSGMWDYEQYF. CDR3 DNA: TGTGCCAGCAGTTACCACTCGGGGCTGTCAGGGATGTGGGACTACGAGCAGTACTTC.

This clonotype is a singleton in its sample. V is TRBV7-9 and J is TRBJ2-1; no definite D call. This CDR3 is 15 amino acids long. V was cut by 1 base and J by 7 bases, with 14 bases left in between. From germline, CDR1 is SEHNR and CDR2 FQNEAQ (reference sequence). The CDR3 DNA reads TGTGCCAGCAGCTTAGAGGTCAGGATCCATAATGAGCAGTTCTTC. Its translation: CASSLEVRIHNEQFF. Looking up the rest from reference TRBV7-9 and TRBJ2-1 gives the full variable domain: DTGVSQNPRHKITKRGQNVTFRCDPISEHNRLYWYRQTLGQGPEFLTYFQNEAQLEKSRLLSDRFSAERPKGSFSTLEIQRTEQGDSAMYLCASSLEVRIHNEQFFGPGTRLTVL.

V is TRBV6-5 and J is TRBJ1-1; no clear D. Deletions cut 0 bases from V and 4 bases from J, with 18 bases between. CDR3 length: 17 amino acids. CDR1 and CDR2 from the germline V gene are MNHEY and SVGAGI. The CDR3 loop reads CASSYSAFRKTRTEAFF. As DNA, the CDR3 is TGTGCCAGCAGTTACTCGGCCTTTAGGAAGACGCGCACTGAAGCTTTCTTT.

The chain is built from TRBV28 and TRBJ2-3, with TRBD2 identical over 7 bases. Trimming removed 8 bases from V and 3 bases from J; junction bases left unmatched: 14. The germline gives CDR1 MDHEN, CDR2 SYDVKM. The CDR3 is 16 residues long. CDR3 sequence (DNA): TGTGCCAGCGGGGAGGTCGGCGGGGGACCGACAGATACGCAGTATTTT. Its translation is CASGEVGGGPTDTQYF.

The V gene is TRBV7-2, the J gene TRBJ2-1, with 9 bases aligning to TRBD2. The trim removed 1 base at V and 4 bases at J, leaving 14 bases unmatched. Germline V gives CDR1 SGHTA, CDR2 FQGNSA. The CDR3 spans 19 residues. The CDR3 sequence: CTSSLGLRRGGLDYNEQFF. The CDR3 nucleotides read TGTACCAGCAGCTTAGGGTTACGGCGGGGGGGTTTGGATTACAATGAGCAGTTCTTC.

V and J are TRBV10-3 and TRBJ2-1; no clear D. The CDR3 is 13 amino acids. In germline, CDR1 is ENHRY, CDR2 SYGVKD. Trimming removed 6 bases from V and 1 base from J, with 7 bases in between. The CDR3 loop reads CAISDSSYNEQFF. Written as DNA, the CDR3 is TGTGCCATCAGCGACTCTTCCTACAATGAGCAGTTCTTC.

The CDR3 DNA reads as TGTGCCTTAGCCGGGACTAAGGAGGGGTACATTCAGTACTTC. Translation gives CALAGTKEGYIQYF. The J gene is TRBJ2-4, the V gene TRBV30; TRBD2 agrees at 7 bases. V was pared by 7 bases and J by 8 bases, with 14 bases of the junction left unmatched. Germline V lookup: CDR1 GTSNPN, CDR2 SVGIG (reference sequence). The CDR3 is 14 amino acids.

CDR3 DNA sequence: TGTGCCAGCAGCTTTACCGACGGGAAGGAGGCCGGGGAGCTGTTTTTT. Translating gives CASSFTDGKEAGELFF. The chain combines TRBV11-3 with TRBJ2-2; D might be TRBD2 (5 bases). Germline V lookup: CDR1 SGHNT, CDR2 YENEEA. The CDR3 runs to 16 residues. V was trimmed by 3 bases and J by 6 bases, leaving 17 bases between them.

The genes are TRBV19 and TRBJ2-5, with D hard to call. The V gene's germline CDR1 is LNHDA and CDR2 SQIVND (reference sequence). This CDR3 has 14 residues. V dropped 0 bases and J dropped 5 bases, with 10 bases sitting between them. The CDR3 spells CASSIEGFGETQYF. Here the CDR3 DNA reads TGTGCCAGTAGTATAGAGGGATTTGGTGAGACCCAGTACTTC. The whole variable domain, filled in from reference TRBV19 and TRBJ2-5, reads DGGITQSPKYLFRKEGQNVTLSCEQNLNHDAMYWYRQDPGQGLRLIYYSQIVNDFQKGDIAEGYSVSREKKESFPLTVTSAQKNPTAFYLCASSIEGFGETQYFGPGTRLLVL.

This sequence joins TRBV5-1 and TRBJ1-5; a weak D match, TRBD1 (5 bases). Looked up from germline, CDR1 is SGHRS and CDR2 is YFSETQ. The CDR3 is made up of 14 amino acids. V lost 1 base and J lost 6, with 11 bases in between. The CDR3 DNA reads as TGCGCCAGCAGCTTGCCAGGGCCAGGTCAGCCCCAGCATTTT. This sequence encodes CASSLPGPGQPQHF.

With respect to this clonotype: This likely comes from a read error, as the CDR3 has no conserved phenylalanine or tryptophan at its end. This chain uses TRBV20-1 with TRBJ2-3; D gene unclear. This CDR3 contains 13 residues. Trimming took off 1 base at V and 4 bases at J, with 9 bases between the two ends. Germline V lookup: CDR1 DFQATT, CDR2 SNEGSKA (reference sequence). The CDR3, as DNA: TGCAGTGCTAGAGTTTCTGGGGCAGATACGCAGTATCTT. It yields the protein CSARVSGADTQYL.

CDR3 nucleotides: TGTGCCAGCAGCAAAGGACAGGGGAGCAATCAGCCCCAGCATTTT. It encodes CASSKGQGSNQPQHF. The J gene is TRBJ1-5, the V gene TRBV21-1; the D call of TRBD1 is as the table states it, not checked on the DNA. TRBV21-1 is shown as a pseudogene. This CDR3 is 15 amino acids long.

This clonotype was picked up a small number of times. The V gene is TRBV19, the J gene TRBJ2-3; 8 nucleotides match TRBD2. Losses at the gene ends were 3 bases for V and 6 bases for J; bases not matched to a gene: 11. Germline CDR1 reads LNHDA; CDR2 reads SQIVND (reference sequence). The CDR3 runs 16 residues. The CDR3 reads CASSIHGGGPGDTQYF. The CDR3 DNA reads TGTGCCAGTAGTATCCATGGCGGGGGGCCGGGGGATACGCAGTATTTT.

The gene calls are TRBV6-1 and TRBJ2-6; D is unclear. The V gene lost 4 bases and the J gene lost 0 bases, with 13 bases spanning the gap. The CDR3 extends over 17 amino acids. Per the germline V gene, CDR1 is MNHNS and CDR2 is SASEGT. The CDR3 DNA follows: TGTGCCAGCAGTGTCAACCTAGTGGGCTCTGGGGCCAACGTCCTGACTTTC. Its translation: CASSVNLVGSGANVLTF.